Below, 28 T cell receptor beta chains from the same sample are listed, as sequenced in a study of cytomegalovirus exposure and HLA in healthy donors (dated by TCRdb to between 2016 and 2019). The library was obtained by the immunoSEQ multiplex PCR assay. For the multiplex PCR, a mixture combining 60 forward primers for TCR Vbeta segments and 13 reverse primers for TCR Jbeta segments was used. TCRdb limited this immuneACCESS table to in-frame rearrangements with V and J called. A share of clones is missing; checked studies link under half to unresolved V genes, and the rest is unexplained. The table for this sample lists under 35,000 clones; 40% to 50% of them were counted only once. Roughly 1.9% of the sample is in the top ten clones. The sample was PBMCs. The source of these receptors is a woman aged 45 to 65 in good health and CMV-seronegative.

The CDR3 nucleotides read TGCGCCAGCAGCCAGGGCCGGACAGAGTCTGGAAACACCATATATTTT. Translated, it gives CASSQGRTESGNTIYF. The rearrangement links TRBV4-1 to TRBJ1-3, with a possible D match to TRBD1 (6 bases). V was shortened by 3 bases and J by 1 base, with 13 bases between the two germline ends. CDR1 MGHRA and CDR2 YSYEKL come from the germline V gene. The CDR3 sequence is 16 residues long.

The gene calls are TRBV7-2 and TRBJ1-2, with 9 bases fitting TRBD1. V was clipped by 1 base and J by 0 bases; unmatched bases: 9. Germline V CDR1 and CDR2: SGHTA, FQGNSA. The length of the CDR3 is 18 residues. The CDR3 is CASSLDGYRDRANYGYTF. The CDR3 DNA reads TGTGCCAGCAGCTTAGACGGATACCGGGACAGGGCTAACTATGGCTACACCTTC.

The chain has TRBV2 and TRBJ2-7; 14 bases are a match to TRBD2. V was clipped by 1 base and J by 6 bases; unmatched bases: 2. From germline, CDR1 is SNHLY and CDR2 FYNNEI. The CDR3 sequence is 15 residues long. This chain's CDR3 is CASSEEGLAGVEQYF. The CDR3 DNA sequence: TGTGCCAGCAGTGAAGAGGGACTAGCGGGGGTCGAGCAGTACTTC.

This clone was picked up a small number of times. The rearrangement uses TRBV6-5 and TRBJ1-4; D is unclear. CDR3 size: 11 residues. Trimming took off 6 bases at V and 8 bases at J, with 7 bases between the two ends. CDR1 MNHEY and CDR2 SVGAGI come from the germline V gene. CDR3 sequence reads: CASRSSEKLFF. CDR3 coding DNA: TGTGCCAGCAGGTCGAGCGAAAAACTGTTTTTT.

There are a few counts of this clone. This chain joins TRBV30 and TRBJ2-5; perhaps TRBD2 as D (6 bases). The CDR3 extends over 14 amino acids. The germline V gene has CDR1 GTSNPN and CDR2 SVGIG (reference sequence). The germline V and J ends were trimmed by 4 bases and 4 bases, with 16 bases remaining between them. The DNA for the CDR3 is TGTGCCTGGAAAGGTGGAGGGAGAGGAGAGACCCAGTACTTC. This encodes CAWKGGGRGETQYF.

This chain links TRBV6-5 with TRBJ2-7; 7 nucleotides match TRBD1. Germline CDR1 reads MNHEY; CDR2 reads SVGAGI. This CDR3 region has 12 residues. Losses at the gene ends were 6 bases for V and 2 bases for J; bases not matched to a gene: 1. CDR3 sequence (DNA): TGTGCCAGCAGCCAGGGGGCCTACGAGCAGTACTTC. Translating it yields CASSQGAYEQYF.

The chain carries TRBV6-5 and TRBJ2-1; the match to TRBD2 covers 10 bases. This CDR3 spans 16 amino acids. Germline CDR1 MNHEY, CDR2 SVGAGI. V lost 0 bases to trimming and J lost 7 bases; unmatched junction nucleotides: 6. CDR3 protein: CASSYSKREGSNEQFF. The CDR3 DNA reads as TGTGCCAGCAGTTACTCGAAGCGGGAGGGCTCTAATGAGCAGTTCTTC.

The rearrangement uses TRBV19 and TRBJ1-6; maybe TRBD1 (6 bases). Trimming took off 7 bases at V and 5 bases at J, with 12 bases between the two ends. The CDR3 consists of 14 residues. Germline V gene sequence: CDR1 LNHDA, CDR2 SQIVND (reference sequence). In nucleotides, the CDR3 is TGTGCCAGTATCGCCGGGACACATAATTCACCCCTCCACTTT. It codes for CASIAGTHNSPLHF.

This clone appeared a few times. The chain combines TRBV4-1 with TRBJ1-5; tentatively, D is TRBD1 (5 bases). CDR1 MGHRA and CDR2 YSYEKL come from the germline V gene. Trimming pared 1 base from V and 3 bases from J, leaving 13 bases between. The length of the CDR3 is 16 residues. The CDR3 here is CASSQGSGSFNQPQHF. The CDR3 nucleotides read TGCGCCAGCAGCCAAGGGTCAGGGTCCTTCAATCAGCCCCAGCATTTT.

This clone has a handful of counts. This chain uses TRBV27 with TRBJ1-5, with D perhaps TRBD1 (5 bases). Germline CDR1 and CDR2: MNHEY and SMNVEV (reference sequence). The CDR3 is made up of 14 amino acids. The germline V and J ends were trimmed by 4 bases and 6 bases, with 13 bases remaining between them. The chain's CDR3 is CASSSLQGFQPQHF. For the CDR3, the DNA is TGTGCCAGCAGTTCACTCCAGGGTTTTCAGCCCCAGCATTTT.

The chain couples TRBV18 to TRBJ2-3; possible D gene TRBD2, 5 bases. The CDR3 runs 13 residues. Germline CDR1 is KGHSH and CDR2 is LQKENI. Trimming cost V 7 bases and J 3 bases, with 11 bases left between them. CDR3 residues: CASFLSGTDTQYF. The CDR3 nucleotides read TGTGCCAGCTTCCTCTCGGGGACAGATACGCAGTATTTT.

J is TRBJ2-7 and V is TRBV11-2, with D perhaps matching TRBD1 (5 bases). CDR3 length: 14 amino acids. Germline values: CDR1 SGHAT, CDR2 FQNNGV. The V and J ends lost 5 bases and 2 bases respectively, with 13 bases between them. CDR3 DNA: TGTGCCAGCAGCCCCCAGGGTAATACCTACGAGCAGTACTTC. Translated, it gives CASSPQGNTYEQYF.

A few counts support this clone. This chain joins TRBV11-3 and TRBJ1-1; D unclear. The germline V gene has CDR1 SGHNT and CDR2 YENEEA. This CDR3 is 14 amino acids long. V was cut by 5 bases and J by 1 base, with 11 bases left in between. Here the CDR3 reads CASSKGSGNTEAFF. The CDR3, as DNA: TGTGCCAGCAGCAAAGGCTCAGGGAACACTGAAGCTTTCTTT.

The CDR3 DNA sequence: TGTGCCAGCAGTTACACTGGGGCAGCGGGCAACTATGGCTACACCTTC. Translating gives CASSYTGAAGNYGYTF. The rearrangement joins TRBV6-5 to TRBJ1-2, with a possible D match to TRBD1 (5 bases). CDR1 is MNHEY, CDR2 SVGAGI, per germline. This CDR3 contains 16 residues. V was cut by 2 bases and J by 2 bases, with 15 bases left in between.

The chain employs TRBV6-1 and TRBJ2-1; 7 bases agree with TRBD1. The ends lost 8 bases at V and 2 bases at J; junction bases unmatched: 6. Germline values: CDR1 MNHNS, CDR2 SASEGT. The CDR3 extends over 14 amino acids. The CDR3 DNA reads TGTGCCAGCGGGACAGAACGGGCCTACAATGAGCAGTTCTTC. Amino acids: CASGTERAYNEQFF.

The V and J genes are TRBV5-1 and TRBJ2-5; 10 nucleotides match TRBD2. Per germline, CDR1 SGHRS and CDR2 YFSETQ. CDR3 length equals 16 residues. After removal of 4 bases from V and 1 base from J, the junction contained 7 bases not matched to a gene. The DNA of the CDR3 is TGCGCCAGCAGCCCCGGGGGACTAGCGACCCAAGAGACCCAGTACTTC. Translated: CASSPGGLATQETQYF.

This clone was observed a handful of times. Other DNA sequences in this sample translate to the same CDR3. CDR3: CASSDGLASEQFF. CDR3 in DNA: TGTGCCAGCAGCGATGGACTTGCTAGTGAGCAGTTCTTC. This rearrangement joins TRBV6-1 to TRBJ2-1, with D possibly being TRBD2 (5 bases). The CDR3 totals 13 residues. Trimming shortened V by 6 bases and J by 9 bases, and 15 bases separated the two germline ends. The germline gives CDR1 MNHNS, CDR2 SASEGT.

This clone was found a few times. V usage is TRBV5-1 and J usage is TRBJ2-2; possible D gene TRBD1, 6 bases. This CDR3 region has 14 residues. Germline V lookup: CDR1 SGHRS, CDR2 YFSETQ. V was cut by 1 base and J by 3 bases, with 7 bases left in between. The CDR3 sequence is CASSLTGYTGELFF. Written as DNA, the CDR3 is TGCGCCAGCAGCTTGACAGGGTACACCGGGGAGCTGTTTTTT.

The chain uses TRBV7-9 and TRBJ1-1; 7 nucleotides align to TRBD1. This CDR3 is built from 15 residues. The trim removed 5 bases at V and 1 base at J, leaving 7 bases unmatched. Looked up from germline, CDR1 is SEHNR and CDR2 is FQNEAQ (reference sequence). The CDR3 region has the DNA TGTGCCAGCAGCCCCCGACAGGGCGGGAACACTGAAGCTTTCTTT. Translation gives CASSPRQGGNTEAFF. Full variable domain (outside the CDR3, taken from reference TRBV7-9 and TRBJ1-1): DTGVSQNPRHKITKRGQNVTFRCDPISEHNRLYWYRQTLGQGPEFLTYFQNEAQLEKSRLLSDRFSAERPKGSFSTLEIQRTEQGDSAMYLCASSPRQGGNTEAFFGQGTRLTVV.

V gene TRBV7-8 combines with J gene TRBJ1-1; maybe TRBD1 (5 bases). The CDR3 length is 16 residues. Looked up from germline, CDR1 is SGHVS and CDR2 is FQNEAQ. Trimming removed 5 bases from V and 6 bases from J, with 22 bases in between. The CDR3: CASSKPTDPGGAEAFF. CDR3 sequence (DNA): TGTGCCAGCAGCAAGCCCACGGATCCAGGAGGGGCTGAAGCTTTCTTT.

V usage is TRBV29-1 and J usage is TRBJ1-1; D unresolved. The V end was cut by 2 bases, the J end by 3 bases, with 13 bases between. CDR3 length equals 14 residues. Germline values: CDR1 SQVTM, CDR2 ANQGSEA. The CDR3 sequence: CSVERSRHHTEAFF. The CDR3 region has the DNA TGCAGCGTTGAAAGATCCAGACATCACACTGAAGCTTTCTTT.

The chain combines TRBV19 with TRBJ2-5; 10 nucleotides line up with TRBD2. The germline V gene encodes CDR1 LNHDA and CDR2 SQIVND (reference sequence). The CDR3 is 15 residues long. The V segment lost 3 bases and the J segment 6 bases; nucleotides outside the gene matches: 7. The CDR3 reads CASSIGAGGIQTQYF. The DNA of the CDR3 is TGTGCCAGTAGTATCGGAGCGGGGGGGATCCAGACCCAGTACTTC.

The chain's CDR3 is CASSGPGSGPTYEQYF. The DNA for the CDR3 is TGTGCCAGCAGTGGCCCAGGGTCAGGTCCCACCTACGAGCAGTACTTC. The chain employs TRBV6-1 and TRBJ2-7; a possible D gene is TRBD1 (5 bases). In germline, CDR1 is MNHNS, CDR2 SASEGT. V lost 4 bases, J lost 2 bases, and 18 bases lay in between. This CDR3 has 16 residues.

This clone was counted a few times. V and J are TRBV11-1 and TRBJ2-7; 10 nucleotides match TRBD2. Trimming took 5 bases from V and 0 from J; bases not matched to a gene: 7. The CDR3 has 16 amino acids. Germline V gene sequence: CDR1 SGHAT, CDR2 FQDESV (reference sequence). This CDR3 reads CASSPRLAGSSYEQYF. The CDR3 nucleotides read TGTGCCAGCAGCCCCCGACTAGCGGGTAGCTCCTACGAGCAGTACTTC.

The chain joins TRBV7-8 to TRBJ1-1, with 9 bases that match TRBD1. The CDR3 consists of 15 residues. The germline CDR1 and CDR2 sequences are SGHVS and FQNEAQ. Trimming at V came to 0 bases and at J to 4 bases, leaving 3 bases not matched to a gene. CDR3 coding DNA: TGTGCCAGCAGCTTAGCGGGACAGGGTCTCACTGAAGCTTTCTTT. Protein: CASSLAGQGLTEAFF. Using reference TRBV7-8 and TRBJ1-1 for the parts outside the CDR3, the full variable domain is GAGVSQSPRYKVAKRGQDVALRCDPISGHVSLFWYQQALGQGPEFLTYFQNEAQLDKSGLPSDRFFAERPEGSVSTLKIQRTQQEDSAVYLCASSLAGQGLTEAFFGQGTRLTVV.

J is TRBJ1-4 and V is TRBV19; maybe TRBD1 (6 bases). The CDR3 is 15 amino acids. Looked up from germline, CDR1 is LNHDA and CDR2 is SQIVND (reference sequence). Trimming stripped 9 bases from V and 5 bases from J, with 19 bases between. CDR3 coding DNA: TGTGCCAGCACACTTGGGGGGGCCGGAAATGAAAAACTGTTTTTT. It specifies CASTLGGAGNEKLFF.

In this sample, this clone turned up a few times. The rearrangement joins TRBV2 to TRBJ1-4; the match to TRBD1 covers 9 bases. The CDR3 covers 15 residues. The germline gives CDR1 SNHLY, CDR2 FYNNEI. Trimming cost V 6 bases and J 8 bases; bases outside gene matches: 10. The CDR3 loop is CASRPRTGVEEKLFF. The CDR3 region has the DNA TGTGCCAGCAGGCCACGGACAGGGGTGGAGGAAAAACTGTTTTTT.

The chain employs TRBV10-3 and TRBJ2-1; unclear D gene. CDR1 ENHRY and CDR2 SYGVKD come from the germline V gene. The CDR3 spans 17 residues. V lost 2 bases and J 5 bases, leaving 19 bases between the germline ends. CDR3 sequence: CAISEGGLSSMDNEQFF. For the CDR3, the DNA is TGTGCCATCAGTGAGGGTGGGCTATCCAGTATGGACAATGAGCAGTTCTTC.